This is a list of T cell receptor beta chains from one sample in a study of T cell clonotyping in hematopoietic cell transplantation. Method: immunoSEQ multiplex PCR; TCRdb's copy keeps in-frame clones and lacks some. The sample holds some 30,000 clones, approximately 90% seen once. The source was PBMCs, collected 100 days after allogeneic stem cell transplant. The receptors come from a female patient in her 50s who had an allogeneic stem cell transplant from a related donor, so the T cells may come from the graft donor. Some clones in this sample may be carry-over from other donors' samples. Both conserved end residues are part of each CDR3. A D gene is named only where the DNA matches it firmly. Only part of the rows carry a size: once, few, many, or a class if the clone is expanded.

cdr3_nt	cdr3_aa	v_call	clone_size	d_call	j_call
TGCGCCAGCAGCTTGGGGACAGGGGACACTGAAGCTTTCTTT	CASSLGTGDTEAFF	TRBV5-1	-	TRBD1	TRBJ1-1
TGTGCCAGCGTTGGGGACGTCTCCTACGAGCAGTACTTC	CASVGDVSYEQYF	TRBV11-2	-	-	TRBJ2-7
TGTGCCAGCAGCTTAGGACTGGGGGGTCAGCCCCAGCATTTT	CASSLGLGGQPQHF	TRBV7-2	-	-	TRBJ1-5
TGTGCCAGCAGCTTAGATGGACTGAGCAATCAGCCCCAGCATTTT	CASSLDGLSNQPQHF	TRBV11-2	once	-	TRBJ1-5
TGTGCCAGCAGCCCGACTAGGTTGGGTGGGAACGGGGAAAAACTGTTTTTT	CASSPTRLGGNGEKLFF	TRBV7-2	-	-	TRBJ1-4
TGTGCCATCACTCCCGGGACGGCGAACACCGGGGAGCTGTTTTTT	CAITPGTANTGELFF	TRBV10-3	-	-	TRBJ2-2
TGTGCCAGCAGCCGGAGGGACAGGGGTACAGAGACCCAGTACTTC	CASSRRDRGTETQYF	TRBV11-2	-	TRBD1	TRBJ2-5
TGTGCCAGCAGCTCGCCGGGACACGTCTATGGCTACACCTTC	CASSSPGHVYGYTF	TRBV5-4	-	-	TRBJ1-2
TGTGCCAGCACCCGTACCGGGACAGGGCCCAATGAGCAGTTCTTC	CASTRTGTGPNEQFF	TRBV7-6	-	TRBD1	TRBJ2-1
TGCGCCAGCAGCTTGGGATTAGACCAGTACTTC	CASSLGLDQYF	TRBV5-1	-	-	TRBJ2-5
TGTGCCAGCAGTGATAGGGGTCCCTATGGCTACACCTTC	CASSDRGPYGYTF	TRBV6-1	-	-	TRBJ1-2
TGTGCCAGCAGCCCCTCCTCTCGGGCCTTGGAGCCCCAGCATTTT	CASSPSSRALEPQHF	TRBV5-6	-	-	TRBJ1-5
TGTGCCTGGGCACGTCCCAGCTCCTACGAGCAGTACTTC	CAWARPSSYEQYF	TRBV30	-	-	TRBJ2-7
TGTGCCTTAATCCAGGGACTGAACTATGGCTACACCTTC	CALIQGLNYGYTF	TRBV30	once	-	TRBJ1-2
TGTGCCAGCAGCTTGGCAGGTGCCACCTACGAGCAGTACTTC	CASSLAGATYEQYF	TRBV7-6	-	-	TRBJ2-7
TGTGCCAGCAGCTCCGGTGCCGGCAGGTTCTACAATGAGCAGTTCTTC	CASSSGAGRFYNEQFF	TRBV7-2	-	-	TRBJ2-1
TGTGCCAGTAGTATAGGCGGGGGCACTGAAGCTTTCTTT	CASSIGGGTEAFF	TRBV19	medium-sized	-	TRBJ1-1
TGTGCCAGTAGTATAGGCGGGGCCTACTACAATGAGCAGTTCTTC	CASSIGGAYYNEQFF	TRBV19	-	-	TRBJ2-1
TGTGCCATCAGGGGACAGGGGGTCGGTACTGAAGCTTTCTTT	CAIRGQGVGTEAFF	TRBV10-3	-	TRBD1	TRBJ1-1
TGTGCCAGCGCCCCCAGAGGGGGGAGGACTGAAGCTTTCTTT	CASAPRGGRTEAFF	TRBV25-1	-	-	TRBJ1-1
TGTGCCAGCAGCGTAGGGGGGACACCTGGGTACGAGCAGTACTTC	CASSVGGTPGYEQYF	TRBV9	-	-	TRBJ2-7
TGTGCCAGCAGTTACACCGTGACAGCCTCCTACGAGCAGTACTTC	CASSYTVTASYEQYF	TRBV6-5	-	-	TRBJ2-7
TGTGCCAGCAACCGGGACAGGGCCTCCTACGAGCAGTACTTC	CASNRDRASYEQYF	TRBV6-1	-	TRBD1	TRBJ2-7
TGTGCCAGCAGTAGCACCGGGACAGGGCTTTCCGGGGAGCTGTTTTTT	CASSSTGTGLSGELFF	TRBV28	-	TRBD1	TRBJ2-2
TGTGCCAGCAGCTTAGGTTCGGGGACAGGGAACACTGAAGCTTTCTTT	CASSLGSGTGNTEAFF	TRBV7-2	-	TRBD1	TRBJ1-1
TGCAGCGTTGAAGATCCCAACCCCCTGAGAAACACTGAAGCTTTCTTT	CSVEDPNPLRNTEAFF	TRBV29-1	-	-	TRBJ1-1
TGCGCCAGCAGCCAAGTGCTAGCGGGGGGCTCTGGGGCCAACGTCCTGACTTTC	CASSQVLAGGSGANVLTF	TRBV4-3	once	TRBD2	TRBJ2-6
TGTGCCTGGGGAAGGGGTTTGAACACTGAAGCTTTCTTT	CAWGRGLNTEAFF	TRBV30	-	-	TRBJ1-1
TGTGCCACCCGTTACAAGGGACAACTGAACACTGAAGCTTTCTTT	CATRYKGQLNTEAFF	TRBV7-9	-	-	TRBJ1-1
TGTGCCAGCTCACCACTCATTGGACTATCGGTGAACACTGAAGCTTTCTTT	CASSPLIGLSVNTEAFF	TRBV18	-	-	TRBJ1-1
TGTGCCAGCAGTTCCCCGGGGAGGAGCTACGAGCAGTACTTC	CASSSPGRSYEQYF	TRBV28	-	-	TRBJ2-7
TGTGCCAGCAGCAACAGTGGGGCCCAGTACTTC	CASSNSGAQYF	TRBV5-4	few	-	TRBJ2-5